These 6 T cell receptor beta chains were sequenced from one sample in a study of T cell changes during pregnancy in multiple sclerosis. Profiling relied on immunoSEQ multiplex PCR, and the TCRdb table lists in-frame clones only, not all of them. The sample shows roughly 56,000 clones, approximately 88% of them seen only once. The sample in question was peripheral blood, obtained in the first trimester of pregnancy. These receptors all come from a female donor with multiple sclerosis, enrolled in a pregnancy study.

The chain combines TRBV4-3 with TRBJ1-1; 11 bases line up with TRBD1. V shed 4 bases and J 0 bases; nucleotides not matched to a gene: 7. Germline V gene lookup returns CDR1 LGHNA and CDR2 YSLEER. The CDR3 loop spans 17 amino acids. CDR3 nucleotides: TGCGCCAGCAGCCCCTACGGACAGGGGGCCATGAACACTGAAGCTTTCTTT. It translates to CASSPYGQGAMNTEAFF.

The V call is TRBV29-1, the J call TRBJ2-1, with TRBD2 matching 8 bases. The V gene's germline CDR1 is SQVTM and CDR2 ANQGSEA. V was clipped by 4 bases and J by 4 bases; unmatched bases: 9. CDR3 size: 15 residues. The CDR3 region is CSVGGGSGGYNEQFF. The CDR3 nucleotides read TGCAGCGTTGGGGGGGGGAGCGGGGGATACAATGAGCAGTTCTTC.

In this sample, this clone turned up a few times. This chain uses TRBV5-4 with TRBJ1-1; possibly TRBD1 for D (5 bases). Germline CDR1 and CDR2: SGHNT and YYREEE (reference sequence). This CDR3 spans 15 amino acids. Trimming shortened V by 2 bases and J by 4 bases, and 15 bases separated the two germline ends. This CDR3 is CASSFAVNRITEAFF. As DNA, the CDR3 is TGTGCCAGCAGCTTTGCGGTCAACAGGATCACTGAAGCTTTCTTT.

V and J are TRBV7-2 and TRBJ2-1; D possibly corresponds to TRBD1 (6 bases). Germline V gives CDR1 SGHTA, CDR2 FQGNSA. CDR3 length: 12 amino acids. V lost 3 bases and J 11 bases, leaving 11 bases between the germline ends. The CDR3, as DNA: TGTGCCAGCAGCTTCGGACAGCTTCAGCAGTTCTTC. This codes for CASSFGQLQQFF.

The CDR3 sequence: CASSSEREANTGELFF. The CDR3 coding sequence is TGTGCCAGCAGCTCAGAGCGGGAGGCGAACACCGGGGAGCTGTTTTTT. The V gene is TRBV5-6, the J gene TRBJ2-2; 9 nucleotides align to TRBD2. This CDR3 contains 16 residues. The germline CDR1 and CDR2 sequences are SGHDT and YYEEEE. V was clipped by 3 bases and J by 0 bases; unmatched bases: 3.

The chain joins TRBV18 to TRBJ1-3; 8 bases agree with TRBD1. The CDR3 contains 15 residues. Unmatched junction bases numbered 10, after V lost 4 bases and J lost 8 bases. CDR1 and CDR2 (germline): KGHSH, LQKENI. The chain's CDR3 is CASSLSRQGADTIYF. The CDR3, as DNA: TGTGCCAGCTCACTATCCCGGCAGGGGGCAGACACCATATATTTT. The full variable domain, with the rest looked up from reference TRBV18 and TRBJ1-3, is NAGVMQNPRHLVRRRGQEARLRCSPMKGHSHVYWYRQLPEEGLKFMVYLQKENIIDESGMPKERFSAEFPKEGPSILRIQQVVRGDSAAYFCASSLSRQGADTIYFGEGSWLTVV.